This T cell receptor beta chain came from a study of blood T cell repertoires in COVID-19. Here immunoSEQ multiplex PCR was the method, and the copy in TCRdb shows in-frame clones only, minus some. The sample holds 75,000 to 95,000 clones, around 90% seen once. This clone was picked up one time. The CDR3 runs 15 residues. Germline V gene lookup returns CDR1 WNHNN and CDR2 SYGVQD (reference sequence). V shed 0 bases and J shed 0 bases, with 8 bases lying between them. This receptor was taken from a man aged 50 to 60 with active COVID-19. Sample: peripheral blood. The gene calls are TRBV10-1 and TRBJ1-1; D gene unclear. CDR3 bases: TGCGCCAGCAGTGAGTCCCCGGTACTGAACACTGAAGCTTTCTTT. This encodes CASSESPVLNTEAFF.